This TCR beta chain was sequenced during a study of blood T cell repertoires in COVID-19. Study-wide context: Both acute and convalescent COVID-19 samples were obtained from the United States, Italy and Spain. T cells, B-cell-depleted T cells, or PBMCs supplied cDNA or gDNA.

Followed longitudinally, the Seattle patients had been enrolled during active infection. Method: immunoSEQ multiplex PCR; TCRdb's copy keeps in-frame clones and lacks some. This table holds approximately 240,000 clones, 80% to 95% found once. With V trimmed by 5 bases and J by 8 bases, 10 bases remained unmatched. The CDR3 loop spans 16 amino acids. Germline CDR1 reads SGHAT; CDR2 reads FQNNGV. The receptor's source is a man aged 30 to 45 with COVID-19, enrolled during active disease. V usage is TRBV11-2 and J usage is TRBJ1-4; the match to TRBD1 covers 11 bases. The sequenced sample consisted of peripheral blood. The CDR3 DNA reads TGTGCCAGCAGCCCCGGACAGGGGGCGGTGTGGGAAAAACTGTTTTTT. Translation gives CASSPGQGAVWEKLFF.